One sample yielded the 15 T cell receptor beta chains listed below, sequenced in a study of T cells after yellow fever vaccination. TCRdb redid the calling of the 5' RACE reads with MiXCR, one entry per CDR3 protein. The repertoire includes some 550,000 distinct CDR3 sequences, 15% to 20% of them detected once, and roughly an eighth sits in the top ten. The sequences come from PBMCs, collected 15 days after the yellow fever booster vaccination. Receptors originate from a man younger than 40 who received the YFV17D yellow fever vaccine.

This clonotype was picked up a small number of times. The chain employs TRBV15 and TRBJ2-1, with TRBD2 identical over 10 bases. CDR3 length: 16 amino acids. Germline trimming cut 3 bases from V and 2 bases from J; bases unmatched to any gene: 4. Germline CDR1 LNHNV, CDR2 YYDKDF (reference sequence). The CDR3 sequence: CATSSETSGPYNEQFF. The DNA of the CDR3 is TGTGCCACCAGCAGCGAGACTAGCGGGCCCTACAATGAGCAGTTCTTC. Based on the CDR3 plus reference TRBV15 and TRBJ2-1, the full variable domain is DAMVIQNPRYQVTQFGKPVTLSCSQTLNHNVMYWYQQKSSQAPKLLFHYYDKDFNNEADTPDNFQSRRPNTSFCFLDIRSPGLGDTAMYLCATSSETSGPYNEQFFGPGTRLTVL.

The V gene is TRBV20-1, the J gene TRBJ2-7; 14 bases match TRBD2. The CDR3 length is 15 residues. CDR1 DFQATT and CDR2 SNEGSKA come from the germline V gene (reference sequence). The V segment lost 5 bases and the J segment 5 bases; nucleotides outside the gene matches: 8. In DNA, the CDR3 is TGCAGTGCTGAGATAGGGACTAGCGGGAGCAACGAGCAGTACTTC. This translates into CSAEIGTSGSNEQYF.

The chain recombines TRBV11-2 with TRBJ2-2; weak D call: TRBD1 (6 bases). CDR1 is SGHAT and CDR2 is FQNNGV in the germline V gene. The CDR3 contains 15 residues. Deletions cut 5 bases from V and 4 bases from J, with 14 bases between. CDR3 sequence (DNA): TGTGCCAGCAGCCCCGCGACAGGTCCCACCGGGGAGCTGTTTTTT. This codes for CASSPATGPTGELFF.

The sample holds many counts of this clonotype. The CDR3 reads CASSFRRSNTGELFF. CDR3 DNA: TGTGCCAGCAGTTTCCGACGGTCTAACACCGGGGAGCTGTTTTTT. The chain recombines TRBV12-3 or TRBV12-4 with TRBJ2-2, with no clear D. The CDR3 spans 15 residues. The V and J ends lost 3 bases and 2 bases respectively, with 10 bases between them.

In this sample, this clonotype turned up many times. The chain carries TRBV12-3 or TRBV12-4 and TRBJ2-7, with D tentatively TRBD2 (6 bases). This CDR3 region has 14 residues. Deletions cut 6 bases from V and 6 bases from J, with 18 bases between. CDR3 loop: CASSQGLAGGEQYF. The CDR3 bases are TGTGCCAGCAGCCAGGGACTGGCTGGAGGCGAGCAGTACTTC.

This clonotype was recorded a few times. DNA for the CDR3: TGTGCCAGCACCCACTTGGCGGGGGGCGCCACTGAAGCTTTCTTT. Translated, it gives CASTHLAGGATEAFF. This chain uses TRBV6-1 with TRBJ1-1, with D perhaps TRBD1 (6 bases). This CDR3 is built from 15 residues. Germline loops: CDR1 MNHNS, CDR2 SASEGT. The germline V and J ends were trimmed by 7 bases and 4 bases, with 19 bases remaining between them.

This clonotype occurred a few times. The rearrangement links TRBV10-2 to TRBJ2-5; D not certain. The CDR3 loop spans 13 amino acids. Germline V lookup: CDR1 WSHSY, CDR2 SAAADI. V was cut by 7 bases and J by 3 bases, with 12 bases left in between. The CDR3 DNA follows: TGCGCCAGCAAGTTCGGTGGAAAAGAGACCCAGTACTTC. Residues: CASKFGGKETQYF.

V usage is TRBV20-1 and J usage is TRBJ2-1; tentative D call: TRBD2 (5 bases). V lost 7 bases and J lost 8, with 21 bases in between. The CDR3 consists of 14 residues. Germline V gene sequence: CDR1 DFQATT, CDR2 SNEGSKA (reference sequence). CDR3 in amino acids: CSVVAGTRGHEQFF. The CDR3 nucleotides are TGCAGTGTCGTGGCGGGTACTCGTGGCCATGAGCAGTTCTTC.

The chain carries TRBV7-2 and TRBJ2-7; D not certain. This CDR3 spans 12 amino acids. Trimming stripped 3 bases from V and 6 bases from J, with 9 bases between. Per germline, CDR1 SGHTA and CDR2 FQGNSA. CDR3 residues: CASSFVGFEQYF. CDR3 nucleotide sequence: TGTGCCAGCAGCTTCGTCGGCTTCGAGCAGTACTTC.

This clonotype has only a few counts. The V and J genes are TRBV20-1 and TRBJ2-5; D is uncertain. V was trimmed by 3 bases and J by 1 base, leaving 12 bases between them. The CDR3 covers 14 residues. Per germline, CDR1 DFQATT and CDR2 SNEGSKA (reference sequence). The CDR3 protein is CSARSGGGQETQYF. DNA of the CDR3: TGCAGTGCTAGGAGTGGTGGCGGCCAAGAGACCCAGTACTTC.

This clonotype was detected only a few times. The CDR3 DNA reads TGCAGTGCTAGTGGGACTAGCGTATTTCTTCGCTCCTACAATGAGCAGTTCTTC. Translated, it gives CSASGTSVFLRSYNEQFF. The chain links TRBV20-1 to TRBJ2-1; 10 nucleotides agree with TRBD2. This CDR3 has 18 amino acids. J was trimmed by 0 bases and V by 3 bases; bases with no gene match: 11. The V gene's germline CDR1 is DFQATT and CDR2 SNEGSKA (reference sequence).

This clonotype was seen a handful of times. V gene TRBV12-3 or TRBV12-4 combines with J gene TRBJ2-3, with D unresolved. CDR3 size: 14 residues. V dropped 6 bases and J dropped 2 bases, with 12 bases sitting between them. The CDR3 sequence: CASSLGWDTDTQYF. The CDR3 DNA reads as TGTGCCAGCAGCCTGGGCTGGGACACAGATACGCAGTATTTT.

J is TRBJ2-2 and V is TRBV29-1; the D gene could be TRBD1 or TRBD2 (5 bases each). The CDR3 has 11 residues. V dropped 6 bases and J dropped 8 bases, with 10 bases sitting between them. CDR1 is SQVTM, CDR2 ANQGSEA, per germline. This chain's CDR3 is CSVGTEGELFF. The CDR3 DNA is TGCAGCGTAGGGACCGAGGGGGAGCTGTTTTTT.

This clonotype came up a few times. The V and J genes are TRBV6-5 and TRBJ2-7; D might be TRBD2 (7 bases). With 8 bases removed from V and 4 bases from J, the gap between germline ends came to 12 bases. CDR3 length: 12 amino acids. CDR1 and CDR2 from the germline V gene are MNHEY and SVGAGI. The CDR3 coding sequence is TGTGCCAGCGGGGGGGCGAGGTACGAGCAGTACTTC. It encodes CASGGARYEQYF.

In nucleotides, the CDR3 is TGTGCCAGCAGCAACAGTCCCGCAGATACGCAGTATTTT. Protein: CASSNSPADTQYF. This chain joins TRBV11-2 and TRBJ2-3; D is unclear. Per germline, CDR1 SGHAT and CDR2 FQNNGV. This CDR3 is built from 13 residues. V lost 5 bases and J lost 4, with 10 bases in between.